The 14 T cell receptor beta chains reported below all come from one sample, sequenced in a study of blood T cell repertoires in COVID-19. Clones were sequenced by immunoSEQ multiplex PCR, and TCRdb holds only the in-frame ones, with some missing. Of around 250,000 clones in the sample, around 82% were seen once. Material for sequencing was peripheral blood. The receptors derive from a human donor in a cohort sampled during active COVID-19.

The CDR3 region has the DNA TGTGCCAGCAGCTACAGGAACACGAACACTGAAGCTTTCTTT. It specifies CASSYRNTNTEAFF. The rearrangement uses TRBV7-9 and TRBJ1-1, with D possibly matching TRBD1 (5 bases). Germline values: CDR1 SEHNR, CDR2 FQNEAQ (reference sequence). The CDR3 loop spans 14 amino acids. V was clipped by 4 bases and J by 1 base, with 10 bases between them.

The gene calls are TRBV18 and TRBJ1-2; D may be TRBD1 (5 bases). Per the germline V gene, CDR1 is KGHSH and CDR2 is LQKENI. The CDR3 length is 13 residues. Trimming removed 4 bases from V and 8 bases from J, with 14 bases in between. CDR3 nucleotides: TGTGCCAGCTCACGAATTCAGGGTGTCGGCTACACCTTC. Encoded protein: CASSRIQGVGYTF.

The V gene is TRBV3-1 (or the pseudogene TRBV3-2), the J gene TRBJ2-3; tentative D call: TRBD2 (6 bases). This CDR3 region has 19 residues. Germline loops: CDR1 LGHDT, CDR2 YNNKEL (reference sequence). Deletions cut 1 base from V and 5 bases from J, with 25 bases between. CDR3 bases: TGTGCCAGCAGCCAAGTCAATCTTGCAAAGGCTGCCGGGGGAGATACGCAGTATTTT. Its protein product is CASSQVNLAKAAGGDTQYF.

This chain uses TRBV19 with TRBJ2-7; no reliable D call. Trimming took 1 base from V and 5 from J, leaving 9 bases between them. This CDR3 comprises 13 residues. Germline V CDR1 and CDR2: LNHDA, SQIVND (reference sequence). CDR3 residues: CASSIVAGNEQYF. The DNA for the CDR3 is TGTGCCAGTAGTATAGTCGCAGGTAACGAGCAGTACTTC.

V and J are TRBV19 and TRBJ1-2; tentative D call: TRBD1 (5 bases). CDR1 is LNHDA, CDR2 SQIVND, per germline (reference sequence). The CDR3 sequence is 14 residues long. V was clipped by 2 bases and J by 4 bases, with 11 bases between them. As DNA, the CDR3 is TGTGCCAGTAGTATATCCGCAAGGGGCTATGGCTACACCTTC. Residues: CASSISARGYGYTF.

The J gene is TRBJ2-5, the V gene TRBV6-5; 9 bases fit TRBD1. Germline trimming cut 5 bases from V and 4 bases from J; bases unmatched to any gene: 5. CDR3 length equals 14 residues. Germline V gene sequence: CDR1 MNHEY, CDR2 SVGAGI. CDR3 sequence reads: CASSTGGWGETQYF. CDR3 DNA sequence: TGTGCCAGCAGTACAGGGGGCTGGGGAGAGACCCAGTACTTC.

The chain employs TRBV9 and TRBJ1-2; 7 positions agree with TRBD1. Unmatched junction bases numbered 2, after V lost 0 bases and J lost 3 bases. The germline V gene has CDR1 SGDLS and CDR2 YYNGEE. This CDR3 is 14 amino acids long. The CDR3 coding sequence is TGTGCCAGCAGCGTAGCCCAGGGGGACTATGGCTACACCTTC. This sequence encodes CASSVAQGDYGYTF.

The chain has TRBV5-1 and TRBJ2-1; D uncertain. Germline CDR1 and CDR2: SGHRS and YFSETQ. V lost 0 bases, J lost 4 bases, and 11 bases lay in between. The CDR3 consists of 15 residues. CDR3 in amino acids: CASSLVPSIYNEQFF. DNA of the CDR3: TGCGCCAGCAGCTTGGTGCCTAGTATTTACAATGAGCAGTTCTTC.

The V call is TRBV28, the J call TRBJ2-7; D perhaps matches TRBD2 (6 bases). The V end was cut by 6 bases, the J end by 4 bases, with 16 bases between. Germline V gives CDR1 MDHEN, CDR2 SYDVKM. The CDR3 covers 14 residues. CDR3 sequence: CASSDTGEEYEQYF. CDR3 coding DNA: TGTGCCAGCAGCGACACCGGGGAGGAGTACGAGCAGTACTTC.

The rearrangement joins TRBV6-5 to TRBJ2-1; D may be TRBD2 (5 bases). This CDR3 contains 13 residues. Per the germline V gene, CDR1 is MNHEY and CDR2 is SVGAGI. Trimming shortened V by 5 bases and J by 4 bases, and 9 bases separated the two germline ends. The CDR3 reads CASSHGGYNEQFF. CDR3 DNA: TGTGCCAGCAGTCACGGAGGTTACAATGAGCAGTTCTTC.

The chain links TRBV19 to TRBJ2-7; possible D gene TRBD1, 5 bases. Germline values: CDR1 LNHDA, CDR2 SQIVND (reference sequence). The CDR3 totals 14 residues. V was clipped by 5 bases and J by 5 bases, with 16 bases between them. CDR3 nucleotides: TGTGCCAGTAGTCCCCAGGGCCTCTACCACGAGCAGTACTTC. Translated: CASSPQGLYHEQYF.

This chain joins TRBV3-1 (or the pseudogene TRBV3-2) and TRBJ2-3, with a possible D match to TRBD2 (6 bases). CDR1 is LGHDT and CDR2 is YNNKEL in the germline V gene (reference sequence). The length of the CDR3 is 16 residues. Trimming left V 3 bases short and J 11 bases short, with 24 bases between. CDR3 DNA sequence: TGTGCCAGCAGCCAGGAGAGGGTTGGGGGGAGAAGAGTGCAGTATTTT. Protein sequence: CASSQERVGGRRVQYF.

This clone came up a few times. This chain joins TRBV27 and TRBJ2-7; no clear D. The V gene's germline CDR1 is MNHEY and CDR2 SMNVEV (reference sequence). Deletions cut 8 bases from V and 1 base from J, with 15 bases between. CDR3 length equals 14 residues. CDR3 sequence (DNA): TGTGCCAGCGCCAAACTCGCGGTATCCTACGAGCAGTACTTC. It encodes CASAKLAVSYEQYF.

CDR3 in amino acids: CASRDRGGRNTEAFF. The CDR3 bases are TGTGCCAGCCGGGATAGGGGGGGGCGGAACACTGAAGCTTTCTTT. V is TRBV19 and J is TRBJ1-1, with D maybe TRBD1 (6 bases). V lost 9 bases to trimming and J lost 1 base, with 18 bases between them. The germline gives CDR1 LNHDA, CDR2 SQIVND (reference sequence). The CDR3 is 15 amino acids. Full variable domain (outside the CDR3, taken from reference TRBV19 and TRBJ1-1): DGGITQSPKYLFRKEGQNVTLSCEQNLNHDAMYWYRQDPGQGLRLIYYSQIVNDFQKGDIAEGYSVSREKKESFPLTVTSAQKNPTAFYLCASRDRGGRNTEAFFGQGTRLTVV.